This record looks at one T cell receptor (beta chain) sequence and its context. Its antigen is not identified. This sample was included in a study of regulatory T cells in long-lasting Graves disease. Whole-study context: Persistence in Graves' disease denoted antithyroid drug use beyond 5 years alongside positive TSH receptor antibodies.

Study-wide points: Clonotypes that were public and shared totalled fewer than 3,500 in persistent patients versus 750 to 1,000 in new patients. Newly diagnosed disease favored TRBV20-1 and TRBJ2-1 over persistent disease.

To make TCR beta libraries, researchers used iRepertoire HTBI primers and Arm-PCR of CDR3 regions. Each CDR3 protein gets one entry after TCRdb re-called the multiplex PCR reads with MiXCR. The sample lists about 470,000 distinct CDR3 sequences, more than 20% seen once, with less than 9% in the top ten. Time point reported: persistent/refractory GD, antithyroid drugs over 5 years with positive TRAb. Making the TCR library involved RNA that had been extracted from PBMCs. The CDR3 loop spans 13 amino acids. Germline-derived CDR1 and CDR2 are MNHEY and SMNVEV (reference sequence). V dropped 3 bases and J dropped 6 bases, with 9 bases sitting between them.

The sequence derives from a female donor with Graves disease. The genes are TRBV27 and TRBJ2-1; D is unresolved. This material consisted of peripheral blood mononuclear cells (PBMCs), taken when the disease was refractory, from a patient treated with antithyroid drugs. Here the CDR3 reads CASSFGSANEQFF. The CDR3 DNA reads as TGTGCCAGCAGTTTTGGATCGGCCAATGAGCAGTTCTTC.